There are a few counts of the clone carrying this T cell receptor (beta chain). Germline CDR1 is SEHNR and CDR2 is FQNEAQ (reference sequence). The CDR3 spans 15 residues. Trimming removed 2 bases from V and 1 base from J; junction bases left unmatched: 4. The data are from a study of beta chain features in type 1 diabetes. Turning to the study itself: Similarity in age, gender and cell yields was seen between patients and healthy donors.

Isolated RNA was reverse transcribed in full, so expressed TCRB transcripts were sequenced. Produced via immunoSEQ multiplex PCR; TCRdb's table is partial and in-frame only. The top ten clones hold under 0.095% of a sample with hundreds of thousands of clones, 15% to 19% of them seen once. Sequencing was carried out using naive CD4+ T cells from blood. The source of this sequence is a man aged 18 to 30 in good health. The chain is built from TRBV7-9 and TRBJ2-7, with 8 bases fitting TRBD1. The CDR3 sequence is CASSLMGQVSYEQYF. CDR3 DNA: TGTGCCAGCAGCTTAATGGGACAGGTATCCTACGAGCAGTACTTC.